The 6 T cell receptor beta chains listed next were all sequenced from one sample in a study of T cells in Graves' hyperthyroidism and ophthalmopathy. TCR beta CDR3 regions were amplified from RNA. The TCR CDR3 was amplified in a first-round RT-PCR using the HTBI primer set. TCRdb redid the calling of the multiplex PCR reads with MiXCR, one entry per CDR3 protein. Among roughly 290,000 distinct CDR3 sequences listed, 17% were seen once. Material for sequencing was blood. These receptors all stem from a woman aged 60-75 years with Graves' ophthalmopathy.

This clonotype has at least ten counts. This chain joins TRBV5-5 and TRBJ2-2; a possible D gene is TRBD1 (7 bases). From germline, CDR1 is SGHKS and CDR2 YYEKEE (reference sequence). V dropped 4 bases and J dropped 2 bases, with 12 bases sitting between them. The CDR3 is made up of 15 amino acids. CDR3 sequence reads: CASSPGGSNTGELFF. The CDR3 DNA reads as TGTGCCAGCAGCCCAGGGGGGTCTAACACCGGGGAGCTGTTTTTT.

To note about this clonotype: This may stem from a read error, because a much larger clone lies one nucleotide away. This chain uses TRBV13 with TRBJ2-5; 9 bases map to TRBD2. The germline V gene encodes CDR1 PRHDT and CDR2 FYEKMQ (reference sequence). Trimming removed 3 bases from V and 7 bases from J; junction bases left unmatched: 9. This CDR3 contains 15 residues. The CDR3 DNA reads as TGTGCCAGCAGCTTGCAGAGACTAGCGGAAGGGACCCAGTACTTC. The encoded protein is CASSLQRLAEGTQYF.

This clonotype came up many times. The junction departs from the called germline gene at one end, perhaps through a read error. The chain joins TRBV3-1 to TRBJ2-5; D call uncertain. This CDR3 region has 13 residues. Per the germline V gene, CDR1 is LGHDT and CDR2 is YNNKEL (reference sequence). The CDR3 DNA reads TGTGCCAGCAGCCAAGAAGTGGCACCACCCTACCACTTC. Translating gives CASSQEVAPPYHF.

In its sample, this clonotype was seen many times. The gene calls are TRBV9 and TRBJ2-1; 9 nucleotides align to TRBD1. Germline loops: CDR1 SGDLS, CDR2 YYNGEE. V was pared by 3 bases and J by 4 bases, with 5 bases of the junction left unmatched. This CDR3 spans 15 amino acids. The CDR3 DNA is TGTGCCAGCAGCGCTGGGACAGGGCTATACAATGAGCAGTTCTTC. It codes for CASSAGTGLYNEQFF. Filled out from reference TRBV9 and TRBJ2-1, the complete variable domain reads DSGVTQTPKHLITATGQRVTLRCSPRSGDLSVYWYQQSLDQGLQFLIQYYNGEERAKGNILERFSAQQFPDLHSELNLSSLELGDSALYFCASSAGTGLYNEQFFGPGTRLTVL.

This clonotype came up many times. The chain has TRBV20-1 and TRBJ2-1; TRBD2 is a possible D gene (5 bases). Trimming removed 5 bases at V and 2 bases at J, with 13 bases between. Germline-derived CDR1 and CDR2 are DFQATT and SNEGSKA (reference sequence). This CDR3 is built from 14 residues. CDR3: CSADTLLAYNEQFF. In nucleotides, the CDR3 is TGCAGTGCTGATACTCTACTAGCCTACAATGAGCAGTTCTTC.

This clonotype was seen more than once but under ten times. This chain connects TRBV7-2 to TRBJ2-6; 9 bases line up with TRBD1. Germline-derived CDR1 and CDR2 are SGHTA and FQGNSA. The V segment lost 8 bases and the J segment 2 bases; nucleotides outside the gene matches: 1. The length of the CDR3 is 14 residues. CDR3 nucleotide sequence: TGTGCCAGCCGACAGGGGGCTGGGGCCAACGTCCTGACTTTC. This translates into CASRQGAGANVLTF.